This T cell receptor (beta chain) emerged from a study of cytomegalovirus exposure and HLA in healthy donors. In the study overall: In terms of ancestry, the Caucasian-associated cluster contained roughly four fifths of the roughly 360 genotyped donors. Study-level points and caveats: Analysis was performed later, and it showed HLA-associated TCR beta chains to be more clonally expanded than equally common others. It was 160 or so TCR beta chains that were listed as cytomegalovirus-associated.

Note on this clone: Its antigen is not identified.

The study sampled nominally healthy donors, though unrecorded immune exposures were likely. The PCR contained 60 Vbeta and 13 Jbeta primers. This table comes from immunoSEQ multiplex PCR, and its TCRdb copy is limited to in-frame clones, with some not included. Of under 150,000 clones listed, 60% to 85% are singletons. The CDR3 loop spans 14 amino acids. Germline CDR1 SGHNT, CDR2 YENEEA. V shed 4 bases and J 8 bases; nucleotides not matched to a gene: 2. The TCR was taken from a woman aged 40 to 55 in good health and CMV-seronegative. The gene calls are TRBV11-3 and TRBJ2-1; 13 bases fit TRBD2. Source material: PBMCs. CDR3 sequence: CASSWTSGGDEQFF. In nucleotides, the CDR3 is TGTGCCAGCAGCTGGACTAGCGGGGGAGATGAGCAGTTCTTC. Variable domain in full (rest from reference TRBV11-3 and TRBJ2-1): EAGVVQSPRYKIIEKKQPVAFWCNPISGHNTLYWYLQNLGQGPELLIRYENEEAVDDSQLPKDRFSAERLKGVDSTLKIQPAELGDSAVYLCASSWTSGGDEQFFGPGTRLTVL.